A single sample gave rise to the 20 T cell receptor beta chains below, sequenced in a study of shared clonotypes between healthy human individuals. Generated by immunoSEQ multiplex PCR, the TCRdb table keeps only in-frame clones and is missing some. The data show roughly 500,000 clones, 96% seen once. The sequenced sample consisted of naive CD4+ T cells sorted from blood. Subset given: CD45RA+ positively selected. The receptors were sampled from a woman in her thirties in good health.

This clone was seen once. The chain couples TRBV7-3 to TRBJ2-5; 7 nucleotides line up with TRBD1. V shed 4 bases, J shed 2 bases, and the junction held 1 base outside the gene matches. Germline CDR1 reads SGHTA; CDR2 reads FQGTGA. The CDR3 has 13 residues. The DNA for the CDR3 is TGTGCCAGCAGCTCGGGACAGCAAGAGACCCAGTACTTC. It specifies CASSSGQQETQYF.

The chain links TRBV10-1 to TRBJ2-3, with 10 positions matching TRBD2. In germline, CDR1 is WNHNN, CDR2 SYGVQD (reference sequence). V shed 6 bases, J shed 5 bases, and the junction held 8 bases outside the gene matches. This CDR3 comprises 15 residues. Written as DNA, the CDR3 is TGCGCCAGCAGCGGACTAGCGGCCCCCGGAGATACGCAGTATTTT. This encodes CASSGLAAPGDTQYF.

The CDR3 loop reads CASSSGQGQPPLHF. The CDR3, as DNA: TGTGCCAGCAGTTCCGGACAGGGCCAACCACCCCTCCACTTT. The rearrangement joins TRBV28 to TRBJ1-6, with 8 bases matching TRBD1. V was pared by 4 bases and J by 11 bases, with 7 bases of the junction left unmatched. CDR3 length: 14 residues. Germline V CDR1 and CDR2: MDHEN, SYDVKM.

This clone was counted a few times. The CDR3 DNA sequence: TGTGCCAGCAGCGCACAGGGGAACACTGAAGCTTTCTTT. Its translation is CASSAQGNTEAFF. This rearrangement joins TRBV11-2 to TRBJ1-1, with D possibly matching TRBD1 (6 bases). Looked up from germline, CDR1 is SGHAT and CDR2 is FQNNGV. V dropped 5 bases and J dropped 1 base, with 8 bases sitting between them. This CDR3 spans 13 amino acids. The full variable domain, rest sourced from reference TRBV11-2 and TRBJ1-1, is EAGVAQSPRYKIIEKRQSVAFWCNPISGHATLYWYQQILGQGPKLLIQFQNNGVVDDSQLPKDRFSAERLKGVDSTLKIQPAKLEDSAVYLCASSAQGNTEAFFGQGTRLTVV.

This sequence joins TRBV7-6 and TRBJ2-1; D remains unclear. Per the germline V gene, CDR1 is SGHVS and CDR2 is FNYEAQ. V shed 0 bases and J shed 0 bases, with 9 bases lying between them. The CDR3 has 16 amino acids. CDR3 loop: CASSLAVAFSYNEQFF. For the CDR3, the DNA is TGTGCCAGCAGCTTAGCAGTAGCCTTCTCCTACAATGAGCAGTTCTTC.

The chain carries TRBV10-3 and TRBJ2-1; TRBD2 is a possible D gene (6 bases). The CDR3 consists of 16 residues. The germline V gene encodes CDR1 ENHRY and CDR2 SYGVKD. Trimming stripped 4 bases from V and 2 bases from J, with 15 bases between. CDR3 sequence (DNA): TGTGCCATCAGTGGGACTTCCGGGGGTACCTACAATGAGCAGTTCTTC. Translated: CAISGTSGGTYNEQFF.

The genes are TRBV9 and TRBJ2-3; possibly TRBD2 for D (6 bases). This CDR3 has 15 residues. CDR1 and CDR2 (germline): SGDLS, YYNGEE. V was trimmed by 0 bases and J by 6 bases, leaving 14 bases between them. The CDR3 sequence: CASSVGERVDDTQYF. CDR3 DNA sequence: TGTGCCAGCAGCGTAGGGGAGCGGGTAGACGATACGCAGTATTTT. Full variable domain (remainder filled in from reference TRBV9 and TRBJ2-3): DSGVTQTPKHLITATGQRVTLRCSPRSGDLSVYWYQQSLDQGLQFLIQYYNGEERAKGNILERFSAQQFPDLHSELNLSSLELGDSALYFCASSVGERVDDTQYFGPGTRLTVL.

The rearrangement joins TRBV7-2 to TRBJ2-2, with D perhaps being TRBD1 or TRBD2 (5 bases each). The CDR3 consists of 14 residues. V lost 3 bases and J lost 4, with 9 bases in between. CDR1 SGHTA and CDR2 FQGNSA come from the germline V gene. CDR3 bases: TGTGCCAGCAGCTTTAGGGGAGCCACCGGGGAGCTGTTTTTT. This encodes CASSFRGATGELFF.

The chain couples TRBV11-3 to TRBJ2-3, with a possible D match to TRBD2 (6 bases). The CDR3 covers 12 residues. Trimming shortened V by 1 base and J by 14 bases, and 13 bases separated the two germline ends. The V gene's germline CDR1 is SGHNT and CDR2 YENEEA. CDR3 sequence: CASSLAETRMYF. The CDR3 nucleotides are TGTGCCAGCAGCTTAGCGGAGACTAGAATGTATTTT.

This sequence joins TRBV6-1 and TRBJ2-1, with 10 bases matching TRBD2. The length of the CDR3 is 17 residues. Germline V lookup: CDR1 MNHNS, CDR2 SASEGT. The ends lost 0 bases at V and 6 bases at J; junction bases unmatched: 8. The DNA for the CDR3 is TGTGCCAGCAGTGAAGCCAGCGGGAGGGTGCGGGGCAATGAGCAGTTCTTC. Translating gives CASSEASGRVRGNEQFF.

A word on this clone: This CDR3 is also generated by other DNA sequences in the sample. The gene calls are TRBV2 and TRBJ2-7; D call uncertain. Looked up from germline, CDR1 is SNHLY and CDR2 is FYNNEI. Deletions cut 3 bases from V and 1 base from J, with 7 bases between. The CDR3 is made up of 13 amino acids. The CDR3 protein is CASSDGRSYEQYF. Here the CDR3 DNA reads TGTGCCAGCAGTGATGGTCGGTCCTACGAGCAGTACTTC.

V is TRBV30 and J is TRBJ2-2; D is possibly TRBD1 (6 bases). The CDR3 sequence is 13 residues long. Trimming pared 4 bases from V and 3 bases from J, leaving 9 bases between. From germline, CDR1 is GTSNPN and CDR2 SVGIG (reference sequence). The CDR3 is CAWNGGDTGELFF. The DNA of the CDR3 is TGTGCCTGGAATGGGGGCGACACCGGGGAGCTGTTTTTT.

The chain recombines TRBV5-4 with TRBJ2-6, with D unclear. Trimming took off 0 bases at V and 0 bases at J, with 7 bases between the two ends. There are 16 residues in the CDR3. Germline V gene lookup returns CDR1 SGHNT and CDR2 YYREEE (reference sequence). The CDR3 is CASSLGSSSGANVLTF. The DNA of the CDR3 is TGTGCCAGCAGCTTGGGTTCGAGCTCTGGGGCCAACGTCCTGACTTTC.

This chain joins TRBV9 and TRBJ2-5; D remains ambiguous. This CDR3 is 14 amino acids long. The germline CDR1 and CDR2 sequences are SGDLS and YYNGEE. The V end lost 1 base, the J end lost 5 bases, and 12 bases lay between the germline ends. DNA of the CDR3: TGTGCCAGCAGCGTAAGACTGATTGTGGAGACCCAGTACTTC. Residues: CASSVRLIVETQYF.

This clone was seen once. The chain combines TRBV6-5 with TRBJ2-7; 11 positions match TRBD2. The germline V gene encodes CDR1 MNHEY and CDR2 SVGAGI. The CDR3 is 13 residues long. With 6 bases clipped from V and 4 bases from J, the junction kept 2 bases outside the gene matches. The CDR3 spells CASSGTSGYEQYF. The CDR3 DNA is TGTGCCAGCAGCGGGACTAGCGGTTACGAGCAGTACTTC.

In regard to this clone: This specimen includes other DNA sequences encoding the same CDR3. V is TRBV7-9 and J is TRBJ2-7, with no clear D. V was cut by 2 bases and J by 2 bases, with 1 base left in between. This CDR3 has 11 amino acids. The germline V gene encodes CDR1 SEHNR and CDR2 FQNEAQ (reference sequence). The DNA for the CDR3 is TGTGCCAGCAGCTTAACCTACGAGCAGTACTTC. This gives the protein CASSLTYEQYF.

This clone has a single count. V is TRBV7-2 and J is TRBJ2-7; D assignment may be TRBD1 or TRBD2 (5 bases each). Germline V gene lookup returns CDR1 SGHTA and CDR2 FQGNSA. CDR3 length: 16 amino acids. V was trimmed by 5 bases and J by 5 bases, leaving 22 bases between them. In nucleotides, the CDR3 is TGTGCCAGCAGCCCCCGGCCGGGGCTGTACATCCACGAGCAGTACTTC. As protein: CASSPRPGLYIHEQYF.

This CDR3 reads CASSLPGSSSGNTIYF. The CDR3 nucleotides read TGTGCCAGCAGTCTGCCGGGATCGAGCTCTGGAAACACCATATATTTT. The chain couples TRBV5-5 to TRBJ1-3; D remains ambiguous. The ends were cut back, 5 bases at V and 0 bases at J, with 15 bases in the middle. Germline loops: CDR1 SGHKS, CDR2 YYEKEE (reference sequence). The CDR3 loop spans 16 amino acids.

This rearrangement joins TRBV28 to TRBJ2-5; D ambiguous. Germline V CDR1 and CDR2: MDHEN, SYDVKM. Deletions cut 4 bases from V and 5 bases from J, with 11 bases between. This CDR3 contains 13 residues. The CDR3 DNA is TGTGCCAGCAGTTACACGTGGCACGAGACCCAGTACTTC. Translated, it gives CASSYTWHETQYF. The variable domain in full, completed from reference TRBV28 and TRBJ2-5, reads DVKVTQSSRYLVKRTGEKVFLECVQDMDHENMFWYRQDPGLGLRLIYFSYDVKMKEKGDIPEGYSVSREKKERFSLILESASTNQTSMYLCASSYTWHETQYFGPGTRLLVL.

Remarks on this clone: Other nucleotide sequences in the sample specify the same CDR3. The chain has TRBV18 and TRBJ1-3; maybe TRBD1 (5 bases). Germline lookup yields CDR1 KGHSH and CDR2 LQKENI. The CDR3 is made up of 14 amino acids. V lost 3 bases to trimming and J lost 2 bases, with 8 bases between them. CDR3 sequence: CASSPQGTGNTIYF. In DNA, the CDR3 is TGTGCCAGCTCACCCCAGGGAACTGGAAACACCATATATTTT.